This is a list of T cell receptor beta chains from one sample in a study of control samples from healthy donors and cancer patients. Clones were read by immunoSEQ multiplex PCR, and TCRdb kept only the in-frame ones, dropping some. The profile shows roughly 100,000 clones, roughly 92% of them singletons. Material for sequencing was blood. Every receptor here comes from a human donor in good health. The donor label of this sample is uncertain. The CDR3 runs from the conserved cysteine through the conserved F or W. The order of the fields is clone size, J gene, V gene, D gene, CDR3 protein, CDR3 DNA. D genes are given only for firm matches. The listing skips clone size in some rows; elsewhere it reads once, few, many or a size class.

clone size: .
J gene: TRBJ2-1
V gene: TRBV5-1
D gene: .
CDR3 protein: CASSAGTSERRFF
CDR3 DNA: TGCGCCAGCAGCGCCGGGACATCCGAAAGAAGATTCTTC

clone size: .
J gene: TRBJ1-1
V gene: TRBV29-1
D gene: .
CDR3 protein: CSVGAGTEAFF
CDR3 DNA: TGCAGCGTTGGCGCAGGCACTGAAGCTTTCTTT

clone size: .
J gene: TRBJ1-4
V gene: TRBV7-8
D gene: .
CDR3 protein: CASSLSSRSQSNEKLFF
CDR3 DNA: TGTGCCAGCAGCTTGTCATCCCGATCTCAGTCTAATGAAAAACTGTTTTTT

clone size: .
J gene: TRBJ2-2
V gene: TRBV25-1
D gene: .
CDR3 protein: CASSRTRLFF
CDR3 DNA: TGTGCCAGCAGTAGGACAAGACTGTTTTTT

clone size: .
J gene: TRBJ2-5
V gene: TRBV6-2/TRBV6-3
D gene: TRBD2
CDR3 protein: CASSTRLAGGMETQYF
CDR3 DNA: TGTGCCAGCAGTACACGACTAGCGGGGGGGATGGAGACCCAGTACTTC

clone size: .
J gene: TRBJ2-3
V gene: TRBV24-1
D gene: .
CDR3 protein: CATSDPAGQPSPDTQYF
CDR3 DNA: TGTGCCACCAGTGACCCTGCTGGGCAGCCAAGCCCAGATACGCAGTATTTT

clone size: .
J gene: TRBJ2-3
V gene: TRBV9
D gene: .
CDR3 protein: CASSVAGDTQYF
CDR3 DNA: TGTGCCAGCAGCGTAGCCGGAGATACGCAGTATTTT

clone size: .
J gene: TRBJ1-2
V gene: TRBV2
D gene: .
CDR3 protein: CASSKTETLVYGYTF
CDR3 DNA: TGTGCCAGCAGTAAAACGGAGACACTGGTCTATGGCTACACCTTC

clone size: .
J gene: TRBJ2-1
V gene: TRBV24-1
D gene: .
CDR3 protein: CATSDRARENEQFF
CDR3 DNA: TGTGCCACCAGTGACCGGGCCAGAGAAAATGAGCAGTTCTTC

clone size: .
J gene: TRBJ2-3
V gene: TRBV11-2
D gene: .
CDR3 protein: CASSLFGVIDTQYF
CDR3 DNA: TGTGCCAGCAGCTTATTTGGGGTTATAGATACGCAGTATTTT

clone size: .
J gene: TRBJ1-2
V gene: TRBV14
D gene: TRBD1
CDR3 protein: CASSQEQGSNGYTF
CDR3 DNA: TGTGCCAGCAGCCAAGAACAGGGGTCGAATGGCTACACCTTC

clone size: .
J gene: TRBJ2-5
V gene: TRBV27
D gene: TRBD1
CDR3 protein: CASSNRGQETQYF
CDR3 DNA: TGTGCCAGCAGTAACAGGGGGCAAGAGACCCAGTACTTC

clone size: .
J gene: TRBJ2-6
V gene: TRBV18
D gene: .
CDR3 protein: CASSPPGTGANVLTF
CDR3 DNA: TGTGCCAGCTCACCGCCGGGGACTGGGGCCAACGTCCTGACTTTC

clone size: .
J gene: TRBJ1-2
V gene: TRBV2
D gene: .
CDR3 protein: CASSSGSPGYYGYTF
CDR3 DNA: TGTGCCAGCAGTAGCGGGTCCCCGGGGTACTATGGCTACACCTTC

clone size: .
J gene: TRBJ1-2
V gene: TRBV4-3
D gene: TRBD1
CDR3 protein: CASSQNKQGAYYGYTF
CDR3 DNA: TGCGCCAGCAGCCAGAACAAACAGGGGGCCTACTATGGCTACACCTTC

clone size: .
J gene: TRBJ2-1
V gene: TRBV2
D gene: .
CDR3 protein: CASRRKVDEQFF
CDR3 DNA: TGTGCCAGCAGAAGAAAAGTAGATGAGCAGTTCTTC

clone size: .
J gene: TRBJ2-3
V gene: TRBV3-1/TRBV3-2
D gene: TRBD2
CDR3 protein: CASSFGTSTDTQYF
CDR3 DNA: TGTGCCAGCAGCTTCGGGACTAGTACAGATACGCAGTATTTT

clone size: .
J gene: TRBJ1-2
V gene: TRBV3-1/TRBV3-2
D gene: .
CDR3 protein: CASSQGLYGYTF
CDR3 DNA: TGTGCCAGCAGCCAGGGACTGTATGGCTACACCTTC

clone size: once
J gene: TRBJ2-2
V gene: TRBV13
D gene: TRBD1
CDR3 protein: CASSPTGAVTGELFF
CDR3 DNA: TGTGCCAGCAGCCCGACAGGGGCGGTGACCGGGGAGCTGTTTTTT

clone size: .
J gene: TRBJ2-4
V gene: TRBV15
D gene: .
CDR3 protein: CATREYGKENIQYF
CDR3 DNA: TGTGCCACCAGAGAGTACGGGAAAGAAAACATTCAGTACTTC

clone size: .
J gene: TRBJ2-1
V gene: TRBV10-3
D gene: .
CDR3 protein: CAIRTGQGSSYNEQFF
CDR3 DNA: TGTGCCATCAGAACAGGGCAAGGGAGCTCCTACAATGAGCAGTTCTTC

clone size: .
J gene: TRBJ1-1
V gene: TRBV5-8
D gene: .
CDR3 protein: CASSLRGNTEAFF
CDR3 DNA: TGTGCCAGCAGCTTGCGGGGGAACACTGAAGCTTTCTTT

clone size: .
J gene: TRBJ2-1
V gene: TRBV18
D gene: .
CDR3 protein: CASSPPRGGSYNEQFF
CDR3 DNA: TGTGCCAGCTCACCACCCCGAGGCGGCTCCTACAATGAGCAGTTCTTC

clone size: .
J gene: TRBJ2-1
V gene: TRBV19
D gene: .
CDR3 protein: CASSTLSGYEQFF
CDR3 DNA: TGTGCCAGTAGTACCCTTTCGGGCTATGAGCAGTTCTTC

clone size: .
J gene: TRBJ1-5
V gene: TRBV4-3
D gene: TRBD1
CDR3 protein: CASSPDREKNQPQHF
CDR3 DNA: TGCGCCAGCAGCCCTGACAGGGAAAAGAATCAGCCCCAGCATTTT

clone size: .
J gene: TRBJ1-1
V gene: TRBV30
D gene: .
CDR3 protein: CAWILQGITEAFF
CDR3 DNA: TGTGCCTGGATCCTCCAGGGAATTACTGAAGCTTTCTTT

clone size: .
J gene: TRBJ2-5
V gene: TRBV7-8
D gene: TRBD2
CDR3 protein: CASSLAGSGALEETQYF
CDR3 DNA: TGTGCCAGCAGCCTAGCCGGTAGCGGGGCATTGGAAGAGACCCAGTACTTC

clone size: .
J gene: TRBJ1-6
V gene: TRBV2
D gene: TRBD1
CDR3 protein: CASSVPRDSTYNSPLHF
CDR3 DNA: TGTGCCAGCTCTGTCCCTCGGGACAGCACCTATAATTCACCCCTCCACTTT

clone size: .
J gene: TRBJ1-1
V gene: TRBV4-3
D gene: .
CDR3 protein: CASSHKGGRTEAFF
CDR3 DNA: TGCGCCAGCAGCCACAAAGGGGGAAGGACTGAAGCTTTCTTT

clone size: .
J gene: TRBJ1-2
V gene: TRBV24-1
D gene: .
CDR3 protein: CATSDSRRPSRYTF
CDR3 DNA: TGTGCCACCAGTGACAGCCGGCGACCTAGTCGCTACACCTTC

clone size: .
J gene: TRBJ1-4
V gene: TRBV25-1
D gene: .
CDR3 protein: CASSDRQSTWNEKLFF
CDR3 DNA: TGTGCCAGCAGTGACAGACAGAGTACATGGAATGAAAAACTGTTTTTT